This record concerns one T cell receptor beta chain sequence. Antigen unknown. CDR3 size: 15 residues. Unmatched junction bases numbered 9, after V lost 2 bases and J lost 5 bases. CDR1 is SGHAT, CDR2 FQNNGV, per germline. The entry originates in a study of cytomegalovirus exposure and HLA in healthy donors. Overall study findings and caveats: Rare TCR sequences predominated, though certain public TCRs were found in many donors. In a later analysis, V- and J-gene trimming of beta chains associated with a DCLRE1C missense variant, replicated independently. A highly shared variant cluster was judged a likely technical artifact.

With 60 Vbeta and 13 Jbeta primers, the PCR was carried out. Measured with immunoSEQ multiplex PCR; TCRdb has only the in-frame clones, and not every one. The data hold about 130,000 clones, with roughly 80% observed a single time. Input material: PBMCs. The receptor comes from a woman in her 50s in good health and CMV-seronegative. V is TRBV11-2 and J is TRBJ2-7; 7 bases align to TRBD2. DNA for the CDR3: TGTGCCAGCAGCTTAACGCCAGGGCGGGAGAACGAGCAGTACTTC. Translating it yields CASSLTPGRENEQYF.